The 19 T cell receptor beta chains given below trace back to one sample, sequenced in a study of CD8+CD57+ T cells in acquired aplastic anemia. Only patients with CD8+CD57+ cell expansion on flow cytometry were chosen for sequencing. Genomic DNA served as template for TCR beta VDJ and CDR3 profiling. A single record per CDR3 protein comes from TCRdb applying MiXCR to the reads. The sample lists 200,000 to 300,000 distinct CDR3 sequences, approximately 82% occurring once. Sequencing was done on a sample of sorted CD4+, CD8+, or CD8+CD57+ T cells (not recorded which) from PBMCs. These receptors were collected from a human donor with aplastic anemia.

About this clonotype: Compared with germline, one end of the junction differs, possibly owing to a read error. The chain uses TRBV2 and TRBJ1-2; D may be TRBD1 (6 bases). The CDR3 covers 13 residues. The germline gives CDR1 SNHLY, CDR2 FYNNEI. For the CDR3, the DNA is TGTGCCAGCAGCGCCAGGGGCACCGATACCTACTATTTT. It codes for CASSARGTDTYYF.

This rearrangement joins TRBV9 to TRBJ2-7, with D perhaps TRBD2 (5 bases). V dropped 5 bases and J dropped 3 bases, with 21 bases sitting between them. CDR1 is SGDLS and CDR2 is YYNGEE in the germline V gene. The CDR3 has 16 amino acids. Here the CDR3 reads CASSLSPLSSCYEQYV. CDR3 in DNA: TGTGCCAGCAGTTTATCACCTCTCTCTAGCTGCTACGAGCAGTACGTC.

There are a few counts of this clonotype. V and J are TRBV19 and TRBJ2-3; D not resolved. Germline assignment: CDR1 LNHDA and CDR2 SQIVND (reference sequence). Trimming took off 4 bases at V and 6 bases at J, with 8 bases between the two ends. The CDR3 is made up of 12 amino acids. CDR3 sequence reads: CASSTGPDTQYF. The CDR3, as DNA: TGTGCCAGTAGTACGGGCCCGGATACGCAGTATTTT. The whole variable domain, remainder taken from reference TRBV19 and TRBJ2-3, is DGGITQSPKYLFRKEGQNVTLSCEQNLNHDAMYWYRQDPGQGLRLIYYSQIVNDFQKGDIAEGYSVSREKKESFPLTVTSAQKNPTAFYLCASSTGPDTQYFGPGTRLTVL.

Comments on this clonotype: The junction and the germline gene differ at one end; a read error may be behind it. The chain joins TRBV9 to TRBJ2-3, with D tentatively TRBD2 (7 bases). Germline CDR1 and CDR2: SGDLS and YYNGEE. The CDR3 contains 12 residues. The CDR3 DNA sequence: TGTGCCAGCAGCGTAGATTCCGGGGGGCACGGGTTT. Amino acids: CASSVDSGGHGF.

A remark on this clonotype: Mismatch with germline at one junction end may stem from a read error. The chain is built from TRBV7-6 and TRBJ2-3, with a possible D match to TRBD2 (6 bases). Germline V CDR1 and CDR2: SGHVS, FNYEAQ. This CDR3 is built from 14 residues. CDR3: CASSLGGGQDRQYF. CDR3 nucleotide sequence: TGTGCCAGCAGCTTAGGGGGAGGTCAGGATAGGCAGTATTTT.

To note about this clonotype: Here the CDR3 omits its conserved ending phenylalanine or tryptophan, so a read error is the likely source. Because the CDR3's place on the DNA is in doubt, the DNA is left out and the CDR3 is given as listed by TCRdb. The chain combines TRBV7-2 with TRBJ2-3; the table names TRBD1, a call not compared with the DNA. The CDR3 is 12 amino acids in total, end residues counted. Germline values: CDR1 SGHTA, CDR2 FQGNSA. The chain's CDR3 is CASSVAGGTHYV.

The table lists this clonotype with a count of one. The CDR3: CASSLWAGPYTDTQYF. CDR3 sequence (DNA): TGTGCCAGCAGCCTCTGGGCGGGGCCATACACAGATACGCAGTATTTT. The J gene is TRBJ2-3, the V gene TRBV9; D may be TRBD2 (6 bases). V was cut by 4 bases and J by 2 bases, with 17 bases left in between. CDR1 is SGDLS and CDR2 is YYNGEE in the germline V gene. The CDR3 is 16 amino acids.

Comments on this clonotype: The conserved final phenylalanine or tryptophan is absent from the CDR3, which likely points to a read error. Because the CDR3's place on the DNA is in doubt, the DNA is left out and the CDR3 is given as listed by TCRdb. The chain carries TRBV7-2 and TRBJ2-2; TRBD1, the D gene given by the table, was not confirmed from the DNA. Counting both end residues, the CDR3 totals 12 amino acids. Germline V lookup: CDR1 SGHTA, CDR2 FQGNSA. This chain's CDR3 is CASSLVRGPDTH.

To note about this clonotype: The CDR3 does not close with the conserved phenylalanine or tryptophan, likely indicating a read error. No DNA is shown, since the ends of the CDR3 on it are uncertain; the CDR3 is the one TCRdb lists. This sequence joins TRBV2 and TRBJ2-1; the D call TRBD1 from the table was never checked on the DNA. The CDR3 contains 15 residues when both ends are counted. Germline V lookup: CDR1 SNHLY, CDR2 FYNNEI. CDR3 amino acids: CASGDGGTATQDFFP.

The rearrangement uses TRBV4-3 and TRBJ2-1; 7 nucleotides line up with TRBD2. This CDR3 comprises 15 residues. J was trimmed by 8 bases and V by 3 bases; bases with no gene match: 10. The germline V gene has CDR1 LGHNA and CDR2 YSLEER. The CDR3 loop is CASSHNPGGSDEQFF. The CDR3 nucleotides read TGCGCCAGCAGCCACAATCCCGGGGGGAGCGATGAGCAGTTCTTC.

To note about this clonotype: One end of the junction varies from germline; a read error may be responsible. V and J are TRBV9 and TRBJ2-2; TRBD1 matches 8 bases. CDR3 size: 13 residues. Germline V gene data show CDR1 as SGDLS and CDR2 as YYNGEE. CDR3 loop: CASSTLDRGLDYF. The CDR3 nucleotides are TGTGCCAGCAGCACTCTTGACAGGGGCTTGGACTATTTT. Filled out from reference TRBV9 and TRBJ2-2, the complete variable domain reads DSGVTQTPKHLITATGQRVTLRCSPRSGDLSVYWYQQSLDQGLQFLIQYYNGEERAKGNILERFSAQQFPDLHSELNLSSLELGDSALYFCASSTLDRGLDYFGEGSRLTVL.

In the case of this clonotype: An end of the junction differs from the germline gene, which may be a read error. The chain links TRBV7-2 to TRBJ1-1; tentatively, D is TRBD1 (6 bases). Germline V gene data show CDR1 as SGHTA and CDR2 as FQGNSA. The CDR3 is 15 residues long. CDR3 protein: CASSLDLTGNPDAFF. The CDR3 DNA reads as TGTGCCAGCAGCTTAGATCTGACAGGTAACCCTGATGCTTTCTTT.

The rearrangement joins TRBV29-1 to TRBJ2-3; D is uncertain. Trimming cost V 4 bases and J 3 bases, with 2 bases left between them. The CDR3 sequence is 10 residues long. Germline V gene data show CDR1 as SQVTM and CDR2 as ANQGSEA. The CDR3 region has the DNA TGCAGCGTTGTGACAGATACGCAGTATTTT. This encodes CSVVTDTQYF.

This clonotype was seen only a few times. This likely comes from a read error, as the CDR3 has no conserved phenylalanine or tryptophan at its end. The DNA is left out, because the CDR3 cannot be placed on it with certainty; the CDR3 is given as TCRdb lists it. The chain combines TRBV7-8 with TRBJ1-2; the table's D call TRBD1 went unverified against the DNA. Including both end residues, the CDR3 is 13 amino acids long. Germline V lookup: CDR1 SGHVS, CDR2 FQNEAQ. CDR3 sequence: CASSFDPDGTAPS.

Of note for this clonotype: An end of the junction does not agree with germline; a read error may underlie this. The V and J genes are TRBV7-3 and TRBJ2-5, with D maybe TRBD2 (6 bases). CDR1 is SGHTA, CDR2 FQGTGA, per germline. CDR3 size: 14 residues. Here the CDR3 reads CASSGRGKVGSAKF. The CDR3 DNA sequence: TGTGCCAGCAGCGGGCGGGGCAAAGTTGGTTCGGCCAAATTC.

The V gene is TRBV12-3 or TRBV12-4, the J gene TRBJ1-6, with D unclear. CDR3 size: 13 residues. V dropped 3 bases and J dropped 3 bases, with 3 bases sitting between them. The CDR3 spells CASSFGYNSPLHF. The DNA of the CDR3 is TGTGCCAGCAGTTTCGGCTATAATTCACCCCTCCACTTT.

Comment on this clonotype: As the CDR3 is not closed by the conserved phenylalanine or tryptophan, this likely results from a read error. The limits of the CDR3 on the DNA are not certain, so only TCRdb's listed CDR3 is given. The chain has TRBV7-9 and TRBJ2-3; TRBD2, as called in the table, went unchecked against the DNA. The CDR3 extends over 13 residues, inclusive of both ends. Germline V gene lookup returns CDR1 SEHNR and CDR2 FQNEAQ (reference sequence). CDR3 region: CASSEGEPLLYEQ.

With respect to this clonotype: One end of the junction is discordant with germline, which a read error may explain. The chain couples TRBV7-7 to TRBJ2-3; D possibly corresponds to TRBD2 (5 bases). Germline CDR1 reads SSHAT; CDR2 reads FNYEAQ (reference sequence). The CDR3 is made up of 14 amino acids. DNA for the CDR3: TGTTCTACTAGGATCCGGGCTCGAACACTGAAGCTTTCTTTT. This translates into CSTRIRARTLKLSF.

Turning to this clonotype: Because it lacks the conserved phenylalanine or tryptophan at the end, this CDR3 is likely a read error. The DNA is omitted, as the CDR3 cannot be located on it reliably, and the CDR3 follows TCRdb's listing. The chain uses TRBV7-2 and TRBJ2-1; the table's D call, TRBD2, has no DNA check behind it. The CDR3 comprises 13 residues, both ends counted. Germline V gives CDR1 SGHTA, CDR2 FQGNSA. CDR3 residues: CASSQVWASADEQ.